The next 11 T cell receptor beta chains were all read from a single sample in a study of early T cells in non-severe SARS-CoV-2 infection. TCRdb called the 5' RACE reads again in MiXCR, with one record for every CDR3 protein. This table holds tens of thousands of distinct CDR3 sequences, roughly an eighth found once. The material was whole blood, obtained at baseline. These receptors originate from an adult who was a healthcare worker with PCR-confirmed SARS-CoV-2 infection or an uninfected control (not recorded which).

In its sample, this clonotype was seen many times. The chain combines TRBV28 with TRBJ2-2, with D possibly TRBD2 on 6 matching bases. Trimming stripped 4 bases from V and 3 bases from J, with 12 bases between. Germline values: CDR1 MDHEN, CDR2 SYDVKM. The CDR3 contains 15 residues. The DNA of the CDR3 is TGTGCCAGCAGTTGGGGGGTGGTGGACACCGGGGAGCTGTTTTTT. Translation gives CASSWGVVDTGELFF.

This clonotype occurred once. V gene TRBV7-2 combines with J gene TRBJ2-7; tentative D call: TRBD2 (6 bases). Trimming took 4 bases from V and 0 from J, leaving 16 bases between them. The CDR3 runs to 16 residues. Germline CDR1 is SGHTA and CDR2 is FQGNSA. The CDR3 DNA reads as TGTGCCAGCAGCTCACCCGGGACTGATCCCTCCTACGAGCAGTACTTC. It codes for CASSSPGTDPSYEQYF. Filled out from reference TRBV7-2 and TRBJ2-7, the complete variable domain reads GAGVSQSPSNKVTEKGKDVELRCDPISGHTALYWYRQSLGQGLEFLIYFQGNSAPDKSGLPSDRFSAERTGGSVSTLTIQRTQQEDSAVYLCASSSPGTDPSYEQYFGPGTRLTVT.

This clonotype was detected many times. This chain connects TRBV7-2 to TRBJ2-3, with D maybe TRBD2 (5 bases). Germline V gene lookup returns CDR1 SGHTA and CDR2 FQGNSA. The CDR3 spans 15 residues. V was trimmed by 4 bases and J by 5 bases, leaving 16 bases between them. In nucleotides, the CDR3 is TGTGCCAGCAGCTCAGTTAATCCGGGGAAAGATACGCAGTATTTT. Protein: CASSSVNPGKDTQYF.

V and J are TRBV11-3 and TRBJ1-1; D gene unclear. Per germline, CDR1 SGHNT and CDR2 YENEEA. The CDR3 has 13 residues. V lost 2 bases and J lost 4, with 8 bases in between. As DNA, the CDR3 is TGTGCCAGCAGCTTATCGGGCCTCACTGAAGCTTTCTTT. Protein: CASSLSGLTEAFF. Drawing the rest from reference TRBV11-3 and TRBJ1-1, the complete variable domain is EAGVVQSPRYKIIEKKQPVAFWCNPISGHNTLYWYLQNLGQGPELLIRYENEEAVDDSQLPKDRFSAERLKGVDSTLKIQPAELGDSAVYLCASSLSGLTEAFFGQGTRLTVV.

Only a few counts were recorded for this clonotype. The V call is TRBV11-3, the J call TRBJ2-1; 8 bases map to TRBD1. The CDR3 contains 14 residues. CDR1 and CDR2 (germline): SGHNT, YENEEA. With 5 bases clipped from V and 6 bases from J, the junction kept 6 bases outside the gene matches. Written as DNA, the CDR3 is TGTGCCAGCAGCCCCAGGACAGGGAGCAATGAGCAGTTCTTC. Amino acids: CASSPRTGSNEQFF.

In its sample, this clonotype was seen many times. This chain connects TRBV7-2 to TRBJ1-5; D possibly corresponds to TRBD1 (6 bases). Trimming shortened V by 2 bases and J by 3 bases, and 11 bases separated the two germline ends. Germline V gives CDR1 SGHTA, CDR2 FQGNSA. This CDR3 contains 15 residues. CDR3 sequence (DNA): TGTGCCAGCAGCTTATATACAGGGCCCAATCAGCCCCAGCATTTT. Protein sequence: CASSLYTGPNQPQHF. Together with reference TRBV7-2 and TRBJ1-5, the CDR3 gives the full variable domain: GAGVSQSPSNKVTEKGKDVELRCDPISGHTALYWYRQSLGQGLEFLIYFQGNSAPDKSGLPSDRFSAERTGGSVSTLTIQRTQQEDSAVYLCASSLYTGPNQPQHFGDGTRLSIL.

This clonotype is medium-sized in the sample. V gene TRBV27 combines with J gene TRBJ2-1; D is tentatively TRBD1 or TRBD2 (5 bases each). Trimming took off 6 bases at V and 1 base at J, with 13 bases between the two ends. Germline V CDR1 and CDR2: MNHEY, SMNVEV (reference sequence). The CDR3 is made up of 15 amino acids. This chain's CDR3 is CASSREMGSYNEQFF. In DNA form, the CDR3 reads TGTGCCAGCAGCAGGGAGATGGGATCCTACAATGAGCAGTTCTTC.

This clonotype was counted only a few times. J is TRBJ1-3 and V is TRBV27, with a possible D match to TRBD1 (6 bases). The germline V and J ends were trimmed by 5 bases and 1 base, with 9 bases remaining between them. The germline V gene has CDR1 MNHEY and CDR2 SMNVEV (reference sequence). The CDR3 runs to 14 residues. CDR3 residues: CASSRTGSGNTIYF. In DNA, the CDR3 is TGTGCCAGCAGTAGAACAGGGTCTGGAAACACCATATATTTT.

This clonotype was observed a few times. The genes are TRBV7-3 and TRBJ2-1; D possibly corresponds to TRBD2 (7 bases). CDR1 is SGHTA and CDR2 is FQGTGA in the germline V gene. This CDR3 contains 15 residues. Trimming left V 1 base short and J 4 bases short, with 11 bases between. CDR3 region: CASSLRGGPYNEQFF. The CDR3 nucleotides read TGTGCCAGCAGCTTAAGGGGGGGCCCATACAATGAGCAGTTCTTC.

V gene TRBV29-1 combines with J gene TRBJ2-7; tentatively, D is TRBD1 (5 bases). Germline V gene data show CDR1 as SQVTM and CDR2 as ANQGSEA. The CDR3 runs to 14 residues. The V and J ends lost 1 base and 0 bases respectively, with 10 bases between them. CDR3 residues: CSVEVRGLSYEQYF. The CDR3 DNA follows: TGCAGCGTTGAAGTAAGGGGTCTCTCCTACGAGCAGTACTTC.

This sequence joins TRBV2 and TRBJ1-2, with 8 bases matching TRBD1. V lost 5 bases, J lost 4 bases, and 15 bases stayed unmatched. Germline V gives CDR1 SNHLY, CDR2 FYNNEI. The CDR3 contains 17 residues. CDR3 bases: TGTGCCAGCAGTCCATACTTACCGGTACAGGGGGGCTATGGCTACACCTTC. It codes for CASSPYLPVQGGYGYTF.